This TCR beta chain derives from a study of human T cells and chemical hapten exposure. Study-wide context: DPC at 2% was the sensitizing agent, placed on about 2 cm by about 2 cm of upper inner arm skin. The scalp of each patient received a weekly diphenylcyclopropenone dose for the full approximately 24-week study.

This clonotype was counted ten times or more. The antigen is unknown. The CDR3 totals 13 residues. The V and J ends lost 5 bases and 3 bases respectively, with 11 bases between them. CDR1 is SGHVS, CDR2 FQNEAQ, per germline. TCRdb re-analysed the RACE reads in MiXCR, keeping a single row per CDR3 protein. The data show some 79,000 distinct CDR3 sequences, 10% to 13% seen once. Study-level points and caveats: Controls formed significantly fewer large CDR3 similarity clusters than expanded TCRs did.

Documented time point: patch test 3, about 24 weeks after DPC sensitization. Specified treatment: therapeutic diphenylcyclopropenone sensitization with weekly scalp DPC. Someone pulled total RNA out of unfractionated whole blood. This TCR was recovered from a woman aged 50 to 60 with alopecia areata. Some clones in this sample may be carry-over from other donors' samples. The rearrangement uses TRBV7-8 and TRBJ2-7; no definite D call. Material: whole blood, obtained in connection with sensitization to the hapten diphenylcyclopropenone (DPC). The chain's CDR3 is CASSPLRSYEQYF. The CDR3 DNA is TGTGCCAGCAGCCCTCTCAGAAGCTACGAGCAGTACTTC.